This T cell receptor (beta chain) was found in a study of T-cell reconstitution after alpha-beta-depleted transplantation in children. Preparation of the TCRbeta library was carried out with unique molecular identifiers. TCRdb itself ran the PCR reads through MiXCR, one entry per CDR3 protein. Of 150,000 to 200,000 distinct CDR3 sequences in the sample, roughly 10% are singletons; the top ten hold about 12%. This clonotype was recorded many times. Its target is unknown. Overall study results and limits: Where some patients showed high TCRbeta diversity at day 60, it came from recipient T cells and thymic progenitors that had survived.

The CDR3 length is 14 residues. V gave up 6 bases and J gave up 0 bases; unmatched junction bases: 3. This chain joins TRBV12-3 or TRBV12-4 and TRBJ1-1; 8 bases agree with TRBD1. The input for sequencing was PBMCs, taken before TCRalphabeta/CD19-depleted stem cell transplant. The source is a boy under 10 years old with acute myeloid leukemia, due to receive a stem cell transplant. CDR3 DNA: TGTGCCAGCAGCCCGGGACAGGTGAACACTGAAGCTTTCTTT. Translating gives CASSPGQVNTEAFF.